This T cell receptor (beta chain) came from a study of blood T cell repertoires in COVID-19. As for the study in general: Specimens from acute and convalescent COVID-19 originated in the United States, Italy and Spain. Nucleic acid was either cDNA or gDNA, and it came from T cells, B-cell-depleted T cells, or PBMCs.

As processed by the authors: From reference gene primer amplification, estimates of nucleated cell counts were derived. Clones were read by immunoSEQ multiplex PCR, and TCRdb kept only the in-frame ones, dropping some. That table gives V, J and clone size, and the DNA gave D and trimming. Among under 75,000 clones, roughly 89% were seen once, and the ten largest hold around an eighth. This CDR3 is 15 amino acids long. CDR1 is SGHAT, CDR2 FQNNGV, per germline. V lost 1 base, J lost 4 bases, and 1 base stayed unmatched. Sequencing was performed on peripheral blood. The chain has TRBV11-2 and TRBJ2-7, with TRBD2 identical over 13 bases. This sequence was found in a man aged 60 to 69 with active COVID-19. The CDR3 region has the DNA TGTGCCAGCAGCTTAGGGACTAGCGGGAGTTACGAGCAGTACTTC. Translating it yields CASSLGTSGSYEQYF.